Listed below are T cell receptor beta chains from one sample, sequenced in a study of shared clonotypes between healthy human individuals. Produced via immunoSEQ multiplex PCR; TCRdb's table is partial and in-frame only. The table has approximately 470,000 clones, over 70% seen once. The sample comprised PBMCs. The origin of the receptors is a woman aged 40 to 49 in good health. Some clones in this sample may be carry-over from other donors' samples. Each CDR3 is given with its conserved first and last residue. D genes are given only for firm matches. Clone sizes are given selectively: once, few, many, or a class where the clone is expanded.

d_call j_call v_call clone_size cdr3_nt cdr3_aa
NA TRBJ2-1 TRBV5-8 NA TGTGCCAGCAGCCCCCGGAGGCAGGGGGGGAATGAGCAGTTCTTC CASSPRRQGGNEQFF
NA TRBJ2-7 TRBV2 many TGTGCCAGCGGGTACACCTACGAGCAGTACTTC CASGYTYEQYF
TRBD2 TRBJ2-1 TRBV6-1 NA TGTGCCAGCAGTGAAAGCCTAGCGGGAGGGGGAAATGAGCAGTTCTTC CASSESLAGGGNEQFF
NA TRBJ2-6 TRBV5-4 NA TGTGCCAGCAGCTTTTTTGGGGCCAACGTCCTGACTTTC CASSFFGANVLTF
TRBD1 TRBJ2-2 TRBV6-4 NA TGTGCCAGCAGTTCGTCTGGACAGGGGAACACCGGGGAGCTGTTTTTT CASSSSGQGNTGELFF
NA TRBJ2-5 TRBV7-3 NA TGTGCCAGCAGCTTAAATAGGGAACAGACCCAGTACTTC CASSLNREQTQYF
TRBD1 TRBJ1-3 TRBV28 NA TGTGCCAGCAGCGTTACCGGGACAGGGAGTAGGGACACCATATATTTT CASSVTGTGSRDTIYF
TRBD2 TRBJ2-3 TRBV11-2 NA TGTGCCAGCAGCCTCGGGAGCGGGAGAGATACGCAGTATTTT CASSLGSGRDTQYF
NA TRBJ1-2 TRBV6-5 NA TGTGCCAGCAGCCCCGGGAGATACTATGGCTACACCTTC CASSPGRYYGYTF
TRBD1 TRBJ1-5 TRBV6-1 NA TGTGCCAGCAGTCTGGACAGGGTAGGTCAGCCCCAGCATTTT CASSLDRVGQPQHF
TRBD2 TRBJ2-1 TRBV5-1 NA TGCGCCAGCAGCGTTGCGCCTAGCGGAAACTCCTACAATGAGCAGTTCTTC CASSVAPSGNSYNEQFF
NA TRBJ2-3 TRBV18 NA TGTGCCAGCTCAAGTGACACAGATACGCAGTATTTT CASSSDTDTQYF
NA TRBJ2-7 TRBV5-1 NA TGCGCCAGCAGAATCGGAGGGGCAGATTCCTACGAGCAGTACTTC CASRIGGADSYEQYF
TRBD1 TRBJ1-1 TRBV6-6 NA TGTGCCAGCAGTTACCCCGGACAGGGGATCACTGAAGCTTTCTTT CASSYPGQGITEAFF
NA TRBJ2-5 TRBV10-3 NA TGTGCCATCAGCCGACCGGGGGGCGAGACCCAGTACTTC CAISRPGGETQYF
NA TRBJ1-5 TRBV7-6 NA TGTGCCAGCAGCTTAGGTCAGAGTAGCAATCAGCCCCAGCATTTT CASSLGQSSNQPQHF
NA TRBJ1-1 TRBV2 NA TGTGCCAGCAGTGAACTCTCTACGAACACTGAAGCTTTCTTT CASSELSTNTEAFF